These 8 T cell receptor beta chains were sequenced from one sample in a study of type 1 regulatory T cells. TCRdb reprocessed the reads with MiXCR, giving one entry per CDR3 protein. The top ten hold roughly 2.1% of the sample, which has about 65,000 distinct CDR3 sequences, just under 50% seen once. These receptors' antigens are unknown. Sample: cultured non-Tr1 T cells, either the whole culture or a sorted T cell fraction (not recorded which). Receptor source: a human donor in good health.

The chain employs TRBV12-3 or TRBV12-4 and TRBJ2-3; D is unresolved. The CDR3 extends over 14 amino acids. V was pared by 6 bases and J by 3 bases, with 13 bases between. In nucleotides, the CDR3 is TGTGCCAGCAGCCTCACAGTGCGGACAGATACGCAGTATTTT. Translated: CASSLTVRTDTQYF.

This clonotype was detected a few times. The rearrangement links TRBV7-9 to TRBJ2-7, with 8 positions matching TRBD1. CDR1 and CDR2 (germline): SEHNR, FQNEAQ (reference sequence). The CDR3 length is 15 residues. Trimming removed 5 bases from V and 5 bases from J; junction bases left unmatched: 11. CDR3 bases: TGTGCCAGCAGCCCTCCGGGACAGGCTTTCAACGAGCAGTACTTC. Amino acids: CASSPPGQAFNEQYF.

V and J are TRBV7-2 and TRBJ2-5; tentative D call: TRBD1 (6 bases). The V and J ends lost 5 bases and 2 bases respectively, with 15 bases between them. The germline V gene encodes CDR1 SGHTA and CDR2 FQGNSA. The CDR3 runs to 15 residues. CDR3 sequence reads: CASSPGASIQETQYF. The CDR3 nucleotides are TGTGCCAGCAGCCCAGGGGCCTCAATTCAAGAGACCCAGTACTTC.

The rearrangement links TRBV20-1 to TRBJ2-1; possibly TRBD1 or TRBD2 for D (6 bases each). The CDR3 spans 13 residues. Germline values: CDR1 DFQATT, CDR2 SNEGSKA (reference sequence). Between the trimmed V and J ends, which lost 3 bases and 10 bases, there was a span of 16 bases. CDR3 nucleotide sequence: TGCAGTGCTAGTAGGGGGGCGCTGGCCGAGCAGTTCTTC. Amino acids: CSASRGALAEQFF.

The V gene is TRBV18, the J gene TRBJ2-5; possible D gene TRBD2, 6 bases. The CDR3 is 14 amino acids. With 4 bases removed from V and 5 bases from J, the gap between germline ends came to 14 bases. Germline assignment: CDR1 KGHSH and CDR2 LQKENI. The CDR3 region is CASSRRDSVETQYF. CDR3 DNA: TGTGCCAGCTCACGCCGGGACTCGGTGGAGACCCAGTACTTC.

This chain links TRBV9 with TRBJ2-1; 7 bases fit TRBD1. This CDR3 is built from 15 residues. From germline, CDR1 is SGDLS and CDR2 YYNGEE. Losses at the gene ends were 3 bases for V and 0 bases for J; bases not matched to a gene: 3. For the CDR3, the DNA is TGTGCCAGCAGCGCGTGGGACAGCTCCTACAATGAGCAGTTCTTC. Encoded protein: CASSAWDSSYNEQFF.

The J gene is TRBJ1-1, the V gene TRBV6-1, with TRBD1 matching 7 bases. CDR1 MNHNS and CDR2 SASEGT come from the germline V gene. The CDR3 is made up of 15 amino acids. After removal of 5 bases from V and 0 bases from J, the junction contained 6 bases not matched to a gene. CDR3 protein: CASSSRQGMNTEAFF. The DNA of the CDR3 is TGTGCCAGCAGTAGTAGACAGGGCATGAACACTGAAGCTTTCTTT.

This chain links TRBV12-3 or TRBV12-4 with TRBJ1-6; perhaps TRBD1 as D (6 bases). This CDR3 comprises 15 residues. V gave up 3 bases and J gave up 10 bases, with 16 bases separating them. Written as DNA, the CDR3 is TGTGCCAGCAGTTTGAGGGGGGGGCGGGAATCACCCCTCCACTTT. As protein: CASSLRGGRESPLHF.